The sequence of this TCR beta chain was determined in a study of radiotherapy plus CTLA-4 blockade in lung cancer. In the study overall: 15% to 20% of patients responded objectively, and roughly 34% achieved disease control. Broader study findings: Per reports, early blood T cell clone dynamics, plus interferon-beta, forecast response most strongly. After radiotherapy and ipilimumab, tumor-derived clones expanded in peripheral blood.

Concerning this clone itself: Its antigen remains unknown.

Trimming removed 8 bases from V and 5 bases from J; junction bases left unmatched: 8. This CDR3 is 12 amino acids long. CDR1 and CDR2 (germline): SQVTM, ANQGSEA. Ipilimumab-mediated CTLA-4 blockade plus focal radiation was given to patients having chemo-refractory metastatic non-small-cell lung cancer. Clones were sequenced by immunoSEQ multiplex PCR, and TCRdb holds only the in-frame ones, with some missing. This table holds 75,000 to 100,000 clones, almost 90% found once. V is TRBV29-1 and J is TRBJ2-5; 7 bases map to TRBD2. The material sequenced was peripheral blood, taken from a patient treated with radiotherapy plus ipilimumab. This sequence was found in a human donor with non-small cell lung cancer that progressed on radiotherapy plus ipilimumab. The chain's CDR3 is CSTTSGTETQYF. Here the CDR3 DNA reads TGCAGCACGACGAGCGGGACGGAGACCCAGTACTTC.